This TCR beta chain was observed in a study of blood T cell repertoires in COVID-19. In the study overall: PBMCs, B-cell-depleted T cells, or T cells were the source of the cDNA or gDNA that made up the material.

CDR3 length: 13 residues. The germline V gene encodes CDR1 MGHDK and CDR2 SYGVNS. V lost 6 bases to trimming and J lost 5 bases; unmatched junction nucleotides: 3. Enrollment of patients from Seattle took place during active infection, with longitudinal follow-up. As to this clone: Other DNA variants within this sample encode the same CDR3.

Per the study methods: Amplification of reference gene primers was used by the study to estimate nucleated cell counts. Produced via immunoSEQ multiplex PCR; TCRdb's table is partial and in-frame only. V, J and clone size reflect that table, while D and trimming were determined from the DNA. The data contain roughly 240,000 clones, around 88% of them singletons. The chain links TRBV25-1 to TRBJ1-1, with 10 bases that match TRBD1. The sample was peripheral blood. The clonotype originates from a woman aged 80 or older with COVID-19, enrolled during active disease. The CDR3, as DNA: TGTGCCAGCAGGGGACAGGGGAGAACTGAAGCTTTCTTT. This sequence encodes CASRGQGRTEAFF.